The rows below give T cell receptor beta chains drawn from one sample of a study of blood T cell repertoires in COVID-19. Method: immunoSEQ multiplex PCR; TCRdb's copy keeps in-frame clones and lacks some. The sample lists approximately 240,000 clones, 84% seen once, with around 18% in the top ten. The specimen sequenced was peripheral blood. Receptors were obtained from a woman of 80 years or more with active or convalescent COVID-19. The CDR3 runs from the conserved cysteine through the conserved F or W. The D gene is left open where the match is weak. Some rows have no size entry. The others give once, few or many, or a class for an expanded clone.

J: TRBJ1-5
V: TRBV18
size: .
D: TRBD1
DNA: TGTGCCAGCTCACCGACAGGGGGTAATCAGCCCCAGCATTTT
CDR3: CASSPTGGNQPQHF

J: TRBJ2-3
V: TRBV4-1
size: .
D: .
DNA: TGCGCCAGCAGCCAAGCAGGGTTAAATACGCAGTATTTT
CDR3: CASSQAGLNTQYF

J: TRBJ2-7
V: TRBV11-2
size: few
D: .
DNA: TGTGCCAGCAGCTTGGACAGCACCTACGAGCAGTACTTC
CDR3: CASSLDSTYEQYF

J: TRBJ1-5
V: TRBV7-2
size: .
D: .
DNA: TGTGCCAGCAGCTTAGAGGGAGGGCAGCCCCAGCATTTT
CDR3: CASSLEGGQPQHF

J: TRBJ2-5
V: TRBV29-1
size: once
D: .
DNA: TGCAGCGTTTTAGCGGCCCAAGAGACCCAGTACTTC
CDR3: CSVLAAQETQYF

J: TRBJ1-3
V: TRBV7-9
size: few
D: TRBD1
DNA: TGTGCCAGCAGCTTAGGGGGACAGGGACTCTCTGGAAACACCATATATTTT
CDR3: CASSLGGQGLSGNTIYF

J: TRBJ2-7
V: TRBV9
size: once
D: .
DNA: TGTGCCAGCAGCGTAAGTCCACAGTCCTACGAGCAGTACTTC
CDR3: CASSVSPQSYEQYF

J: TRBJ2-3
V: TRBV4-1
size: once
D: TRBD2
DNA: TGCGCCAGCCACTCCCTGGGGGGGGTTCTCCGCACAGATACGCAGTATTTT
CDR3: CASHSLGGVLRTDTQYF

J: TRBJ2-5
V: TRBV7-2
size: .
D: .
DNA: TGTGCCAGCAGCTTAGGCGGGGCTGCGGAGACCCAGTACTTC
CDR3: CASSLGGAAETQYF

J: TRBJ1-2
V: TRBV28
size: .
D: .
DNA: TGTGCCAGCAGTTTTACAGGGACTAACTATGGCTACACCTTC
CDR3: CASSFTGTNYGYTF

J: TRBJ2-1
V: TRBV9
size: .
D: .
DNA: TGTGCCAGCAGCGTAGAAACAGGTGAGCAGTTCTTC
CDR3: CASSVETGEQFF

J: TRBJ2-1
V: TRBV20-1
size: few
D: TRBD2
DNA: TGCAGTGCTAGTGGGGCCGGGACTACCTACAATGAGCAGTTCTTC
CDR3: CSASGAGTTYNEQFF

J: TRBJ2-3
V: TRBV28
size: once
D: .
DNA: TGTGCCAGCAGCCCCGGGGGGCAGGATACGCAGTATTTT
CDR3: CASSPGGQDTQYF

J: TRBJ2-1
V: TRBV7-2
size: .
D: TRBD2
DNA: TGTGCCAGCAGCCCAGGGACTAGCGGGGGCAATGAGCAGTTCTTC
CDR3: CASSPGTSGGNEQFF

J: TRBJ2-5
V: TRBV5-1
size: .
D: TRBD1
DNA: TGCGCCAGCAGCCTGGACAGGGGAGAGACCCAGTACTTC
CDR3: CASSLDRGETQYF

J: TRBJ1-6
V: TRBV15
size: .
D: TRBD1
DNA: TGTGCCACCAGCGGGACAGGGAACTATAATTCACCCCTCCACTTT
CDR3: CATSGTGNYNSPLHF

J: TRBJ2-3
V: TRBV19
size: .
D: .
DNA: TGTGCCAGTAGCAAGCCCGACAACAAGCGGATAGATACGCAGTATTTT
CDR3: CASSKPDNKRIDTQYF

J: TRBJ1-2
V: TRBV30
size: .
D: TRBD1
DNA: TGTGCCTGGAGTGGACGGACAGGCGTCTATGGCTACACCTTC
CDR3: CAWSGRTGVYGYTF